The rows below give T cell receptor beta chains drawn from one sample of a study of cytomegalovirus exposure and HLA in healthy donors. The repertoire was sequenced with immunoSEQ multiplex PCR; TCRdb's copy has only in-frame clones and lacks some. The sample comprises 100,000 to 150,000 clones, 88% of which are singletons, and approximately 1.5% rests with the top ten. Sequencing was performed on PBMCs. The receptor set was obtained from a man under 40 in good health and CMV-seronegative. Both conserved end residues are part of each CDR3. D genes are given only for firm matches. A row's size may be missing; if present it is once, few, many or a size class.

CDR3nt: TGTGCCAGCAGCCCCGACCTTGGAGTTAATGAGCAGTTCTTC; CDR3aa: CASSPDLGVNEQFF; d_gene: NA; abundance: NA; v_gene: TRBV11-1; j_gene: TRBJ2-1
CDR3nt: TGTGCCAGCAGCTTGGCCTCCACAGATACGCAGTATTTT; CDR3aa: CASSLASTDTQYF; d_gene: NA; abundance: NA; v_gene: TRBV7-7; j_gene: TRBJ2-3
CDR3nt: TGTGCCAGCAAGGTGCGAGCGGGAGGGCACAATGAGCAGTTCTTC; CDR3aa: CASKVRAGGHNEQFF; d_gene: TRBD2; abundance: once; v_gene: TRBV27; j_gene: TRBJ2-1
CDR3nt: TGTGCCAGCTCACCCCGGACAGGGAATAACTATGGCTACACCTTC; CDR3aa: CASSPRTGNNYGYTF; d_gene: TRBD1; abundance: NA; v_gene: TRBV18; j_gene: TRBJ1-2
CDR3nt: TGCAGCGTTGAAGACTTCTCCGGGATGTCGCGGGGCTACACCTTC; CDR3aa: CSVEDFSGMSRGYTF; d_gene: NA; abundance: NA; v_gene: TRBV29-1; j_gene: TRBJ1-2
CDR3nt: TGCAGCGTAGGACAGGGACAGAACACTGAAGCTTTCTTT; CDR3aa: CSVGQGQNTEAFF; d_gene: TRBD1; abundance: NA; v_gene: TRBV29-1; j_gene: TRBJ1-1
CDR3nt: TGCGCCAGCAGCCACCCGGACAGGGGCGATGTGCCCCAGCATTTT; CDR3aa: CASSHPDRGDVPQHF; d_gene: TRBD1; abundance: NA; v_gene: TRBV4-1; j_gene: TRBJ1-5
CDR3nt: TGTGCAATCCCCCGGAGGGGCGGAAACACTGAAGCTTTCTTT; CDR3aa: CAIPRRGGNTEAFF; d_gene: NA; abundance: NA; v_gene: TRBV2; j_gene: TRBJ1-1
CDR3nt: TGTGCCAGCACCGCACAGGTAGGCACTGAAGCTTTCTTT; CDR3aa: CASTAQVGTEAFF; d_gene: NA; abundance: NA; v_gene: TRBV2; j_gene: TRBJ1-1
CDR3nt: TGTGCCAGCAGTGGAAGAGGGGAGGGTTCTGGGGCCAACGTCCTGACTTTC; CDR3aa: CASSGRGEGSGANVLTF; d_gene: TRBD2; abundance: NA; v_gene: TRBV2; j_gene: TRBJ2-6
CDR3nt: TGCGCCAGCAGCTCGGACCGGGAAAAGCAGTACTTC; CDR3aa: CASSSDREKQYF; d_gene: NA; abundance: NA; v_gene: TRBV5-1; j_gene: TRBJ2-7
CDR3nt: TGCGCCAGCAGCCCTGCTCCATCGGCGGGGCCCCAAGAGACCCAGTACTTC; CDR3aa: CASSPAPSAGPQETQYF; d_gene: NA; abundance: NA; v_gene: TRBV5-1; j_gene: TRBJ2-5
CDR3nt: TGTGCCAGCAGCTTAAGGCTAGGGAACACCGGGGAGCTGTTTTTT; CDR3aa: CASSLRLGNTGELFF; d_gene: NA; abundance: NA; v_gene: TRBV7-2; j_gene: TRBJ2-2
CDR3nt: TGTGCCTGGGGAACAGGGGAAAAACTGTTTTTT; CDR3aa: CAWGTGEKLFF; d_gene: NA; abundance: NA; v_gene: TRBV30; j_gene: TRBJ1-4
CDR3nt: TGTGCCAGCAGCCCTGGGGACTTCTCCTACAATGAGCAGTTCTTC; CDR3aa: CASSPGDFSYNEQFF; d_gene: NA; abundance: NA; v_gene: TRBV7-7; j_gene: TRBJ2-1
CDR3nt: TGTGCCTGCACGAACTATTACAGGGGAGAGGAGCAGTTCTTC; CDR3aa: CACTNYYRGEEQFF; d_gene: TRBD1; abundance: NA; v_gene: TRBV30; j_gene: TRBJ2-1
CDR3nt: TGTGCCAGCAGACCCGGACTAGGGATTCAAGAGACCCAGTACTTC; CDR3aa: CASRPGLGIQETQYF; d_gene: TRBD2; abundance: NA; v_gene: TRBV7-8; j_gene: TRBJ2-5
CDR3nt: TGTGCCTGGACCTCGGTACAGAGCTATGGCTACACCTTC; CDR3aa: CAWTSVQSYGYTF; d_gene: NA; abundance: NA; v_gene: TRBV30; j_gene: TRBJ1-2
CDR3nt: TGTGCCAGCAGTTGGACAGGGGGCAGCTATGGCTACACCTTC; CDR3aa: CASSWTGGSYGYTF; d_gene: TRBD1; abundance: NA; v_gene: TRBV27; j_gene: TRBJ1-2
CDR3nt: TGTGCCAGCAGTTTCACTTTGAGTTTGACTGAAGCTTTCTTT; CDR3aa: CASSFTLSLTEAFF; d_gene: NA; abundance: NA; v_gene: TRBV27; j_gene: TRBJ1-1
CDR3nt: TGTGCCTGGTTTCCGCACCCTCAGTACCATGAGCAGTTCTTC; CDR3aa: CAWFPHPQYHEQFF; d_gene: NA; abundance: NA; v_gene: TRBV30; j_gene: TRBJ2-1
CDR3nt: TGCGCCAGCAGCCAGATGGGACAGGGGACAGATACGCAGTATTTT; CDR3aa: CASSQMGQGTDTQYF; d_gene: TRBD1; abundance: NA; v_gene: TRBV4-1; j_gene: TRBJ2-3
CDR3nt: TGTGCCAGCAGTTTGGCGGGAATCTCCCACGAGCAGTACTTC; CDR3aa: CASSLAGISHEQYF; d_gene: NA; abundance: NA; v_gene: TRBV28; j_gene: TRBJ2-7
CDR3nt: TGTGCCAGTAGTAGGGACAGGGGTGACGAGCAGTACTTC; CDR3aa: CASSRDRGDEQYF; d_gene: TRBD1; abundance: NA; v_gene: TRBV19; j_gene: TRBJ2-7
CDR3nt: TGTGCCAGCAGCTTGGGGGACAGGGGTCCGCAGCCCCAGCATTTT; CDR3aa: CASSLGDRGPQPQHF; d_gene: TRBD1; abundance: NA; v_gene: TRBV5-5; j_gene: TRBJ1-5